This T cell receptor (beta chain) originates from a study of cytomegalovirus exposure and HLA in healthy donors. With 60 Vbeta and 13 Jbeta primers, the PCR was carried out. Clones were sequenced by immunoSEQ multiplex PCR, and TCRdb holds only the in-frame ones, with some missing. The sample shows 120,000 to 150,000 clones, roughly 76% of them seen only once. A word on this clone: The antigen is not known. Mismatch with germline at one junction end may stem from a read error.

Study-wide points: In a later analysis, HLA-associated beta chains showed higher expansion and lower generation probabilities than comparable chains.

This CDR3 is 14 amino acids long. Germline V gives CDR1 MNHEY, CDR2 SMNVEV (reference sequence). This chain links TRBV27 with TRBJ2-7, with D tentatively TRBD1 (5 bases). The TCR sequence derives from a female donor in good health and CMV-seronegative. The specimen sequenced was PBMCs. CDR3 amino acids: CAGSFSGKGHEQYF. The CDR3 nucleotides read TGTGCCGGCAGTTTTTCAGGGAAGGGGCACGAGCAGTACTTC.